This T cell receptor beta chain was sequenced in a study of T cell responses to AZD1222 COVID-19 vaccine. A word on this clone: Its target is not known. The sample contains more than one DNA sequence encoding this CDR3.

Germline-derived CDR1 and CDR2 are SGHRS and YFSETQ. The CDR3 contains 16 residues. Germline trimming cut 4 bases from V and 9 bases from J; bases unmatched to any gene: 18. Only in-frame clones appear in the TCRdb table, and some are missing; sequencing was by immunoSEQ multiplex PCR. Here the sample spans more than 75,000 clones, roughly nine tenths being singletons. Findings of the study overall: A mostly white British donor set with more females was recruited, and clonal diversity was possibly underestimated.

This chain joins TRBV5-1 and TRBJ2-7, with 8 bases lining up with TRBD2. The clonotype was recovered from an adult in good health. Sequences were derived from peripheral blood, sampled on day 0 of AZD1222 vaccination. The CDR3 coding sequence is TGCGCCAGCAGCCGAGGGCCCGGGGGGGGAGAAACAGGGCAGTACTTC. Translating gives CASSRGPGGGETGQYF. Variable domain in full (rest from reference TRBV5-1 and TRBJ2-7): KAGVTQTPRYLIKTRGQQVTLSCSPISGHRSVSWYQQTPGQGLQFLFEYFSETQRNKGNFPGRFSGRQFSNSRSEMNVSTLELGDSALYLCASSRGPGGGETGQYFGPGTRLTVT.